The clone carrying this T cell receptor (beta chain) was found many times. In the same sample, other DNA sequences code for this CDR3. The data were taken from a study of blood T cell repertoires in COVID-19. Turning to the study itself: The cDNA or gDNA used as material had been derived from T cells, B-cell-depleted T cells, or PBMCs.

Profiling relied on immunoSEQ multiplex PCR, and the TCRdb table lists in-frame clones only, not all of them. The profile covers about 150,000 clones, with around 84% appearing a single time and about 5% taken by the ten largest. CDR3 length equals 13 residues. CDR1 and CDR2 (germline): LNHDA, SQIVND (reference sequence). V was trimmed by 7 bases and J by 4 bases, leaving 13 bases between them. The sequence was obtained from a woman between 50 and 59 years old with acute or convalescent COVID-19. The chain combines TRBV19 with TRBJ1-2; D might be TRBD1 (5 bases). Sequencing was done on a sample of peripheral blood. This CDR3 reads CASNPPQGYGYTF. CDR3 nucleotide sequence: TGTGCCAGTAACCCGCCCCAGGGCTATGGCTACACCTTC.